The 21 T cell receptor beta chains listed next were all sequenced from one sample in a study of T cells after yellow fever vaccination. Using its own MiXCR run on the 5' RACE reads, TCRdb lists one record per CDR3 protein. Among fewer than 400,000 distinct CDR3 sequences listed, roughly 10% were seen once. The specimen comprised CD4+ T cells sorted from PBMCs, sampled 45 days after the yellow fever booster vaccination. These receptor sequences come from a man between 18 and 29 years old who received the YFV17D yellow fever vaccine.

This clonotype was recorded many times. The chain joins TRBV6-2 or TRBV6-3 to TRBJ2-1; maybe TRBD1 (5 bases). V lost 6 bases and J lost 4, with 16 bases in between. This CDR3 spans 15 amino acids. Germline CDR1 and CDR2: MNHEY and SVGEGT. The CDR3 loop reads CASRSPETDYNEQFF. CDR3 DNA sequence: TGTGCCAGCAGATCCCCTGAGACAGATTACAATGAGCAGTTCTTC.

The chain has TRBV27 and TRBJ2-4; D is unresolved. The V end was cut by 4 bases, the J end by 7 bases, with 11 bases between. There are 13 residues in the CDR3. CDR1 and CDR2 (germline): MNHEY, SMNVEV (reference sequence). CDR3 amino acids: CASSSQLGNIQYF. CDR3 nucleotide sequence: TGTGCCAGCAGTTCTCAGCTTGGGAACATTCAGTACTTC.

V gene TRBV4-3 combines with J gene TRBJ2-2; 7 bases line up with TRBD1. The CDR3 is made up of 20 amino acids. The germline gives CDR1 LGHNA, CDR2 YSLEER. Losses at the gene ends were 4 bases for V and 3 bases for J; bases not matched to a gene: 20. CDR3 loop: CASSPFPVLGQDYDTGELFF. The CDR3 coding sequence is TGCGCCAGCAGCCCTTTCCCGGTTCTCGGACAGGATTACGACACCGGGGAGCTGTTTTTT.

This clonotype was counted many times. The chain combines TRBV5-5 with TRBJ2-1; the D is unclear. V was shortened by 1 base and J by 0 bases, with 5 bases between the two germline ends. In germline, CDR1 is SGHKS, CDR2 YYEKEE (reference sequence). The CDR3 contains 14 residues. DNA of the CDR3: TGTGCCAGCAGCTTGAGTAGCTCCTACAATGAGCAGTTCTTC. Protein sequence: CASSLSSSYNEQFF.

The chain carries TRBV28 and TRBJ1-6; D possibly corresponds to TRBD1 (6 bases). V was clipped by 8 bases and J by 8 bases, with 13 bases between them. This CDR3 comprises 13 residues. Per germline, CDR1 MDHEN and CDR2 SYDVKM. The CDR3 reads CASGGQGYSPLHF. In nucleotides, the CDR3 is TGTGCCAGCGGGGGGCAGGGTTATTCACCCCTCCACTTT.

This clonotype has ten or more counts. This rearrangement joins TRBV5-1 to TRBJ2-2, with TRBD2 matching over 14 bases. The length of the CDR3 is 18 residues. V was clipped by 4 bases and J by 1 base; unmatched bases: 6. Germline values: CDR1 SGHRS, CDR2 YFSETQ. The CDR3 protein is CASSGLGLAGGNTGELFF. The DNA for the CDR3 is TGCGCCAGCAGCGGCTTAGGACTAGCGGGGGGGAACACCGGGGAGCTGTTTTTT.

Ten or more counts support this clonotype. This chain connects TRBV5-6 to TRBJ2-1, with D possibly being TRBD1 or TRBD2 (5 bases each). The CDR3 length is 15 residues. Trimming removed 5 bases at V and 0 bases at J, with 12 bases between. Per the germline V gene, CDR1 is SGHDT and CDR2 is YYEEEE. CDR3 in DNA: TGTGCCAGCAGAGTCATCGGGGCCTCCTACAATGAGCAGTTCTTC. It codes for CASRVIGASYNEQFF.

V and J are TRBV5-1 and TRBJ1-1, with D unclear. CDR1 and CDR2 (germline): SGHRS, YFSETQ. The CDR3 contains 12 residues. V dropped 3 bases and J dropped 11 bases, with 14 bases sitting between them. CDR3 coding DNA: TGCGCCAGCAGCTGGGGTAACGGGCCTGCTTTCTTT. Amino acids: CASSWGNGPAFF.

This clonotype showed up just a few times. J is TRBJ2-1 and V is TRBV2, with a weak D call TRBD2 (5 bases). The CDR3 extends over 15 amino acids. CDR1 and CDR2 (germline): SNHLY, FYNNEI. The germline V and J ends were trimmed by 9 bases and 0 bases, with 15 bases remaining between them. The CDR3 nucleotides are TGTGCCAGTAAAGAGGGCAGGAGCTCCTACAATGAGCAGTTCTTC. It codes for CASKEGRSSYNEQFF. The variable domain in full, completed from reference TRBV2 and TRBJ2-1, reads EPEVTQTPSHQVTQMGQEVILRCVPISNHLYFYWYRQILGQKVEFLVSFYNNEISEKSEIFDDQFSVERPDGSNFTLKIRSTKLEDSAMYFCASKEGRSSYNEQFFGPGTRLTVL.

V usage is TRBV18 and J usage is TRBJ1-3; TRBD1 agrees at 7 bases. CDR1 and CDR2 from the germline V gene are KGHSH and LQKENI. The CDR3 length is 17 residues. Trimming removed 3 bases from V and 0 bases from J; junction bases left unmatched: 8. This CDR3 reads CASSPGPTGNSGNTIYF. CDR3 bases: TGTGCCAGCTCACCCGGGCCGACAGGGAACTCTGGAAACACCATATATTTT.

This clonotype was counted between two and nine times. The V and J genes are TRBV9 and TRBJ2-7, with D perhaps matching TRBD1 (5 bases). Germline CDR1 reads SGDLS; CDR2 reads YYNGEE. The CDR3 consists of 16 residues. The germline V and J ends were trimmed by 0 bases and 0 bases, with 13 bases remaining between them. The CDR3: CASSVGKTESSYEQYV. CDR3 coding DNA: TGTGCCAGCAGCGTAGGTAAGACAGAGAGCTCCTACGAGCAGTACGTC.

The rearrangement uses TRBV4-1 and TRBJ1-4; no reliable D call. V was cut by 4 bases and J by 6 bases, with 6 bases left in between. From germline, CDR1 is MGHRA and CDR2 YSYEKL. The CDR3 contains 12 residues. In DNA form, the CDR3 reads TGCGCCAGCAGCCTTCCGTATGAAAAACTGTTTTTT. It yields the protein CASSLPYEKLFF.

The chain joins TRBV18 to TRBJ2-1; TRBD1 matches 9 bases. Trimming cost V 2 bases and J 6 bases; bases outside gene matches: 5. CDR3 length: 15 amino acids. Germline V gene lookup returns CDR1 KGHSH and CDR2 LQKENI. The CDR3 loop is CASSPLGQGLNEQFF. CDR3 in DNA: TGTGCCAGCTCACCATTGGGACAGGGCCTCAATGAGCAGTTCTTC.

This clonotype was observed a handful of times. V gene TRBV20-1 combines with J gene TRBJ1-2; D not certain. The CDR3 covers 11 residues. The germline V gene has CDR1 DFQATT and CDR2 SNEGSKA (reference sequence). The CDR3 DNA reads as TGCCGGACCACGATCCAAGATGGCTACACCTTC. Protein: CRTTIQDGYTF.

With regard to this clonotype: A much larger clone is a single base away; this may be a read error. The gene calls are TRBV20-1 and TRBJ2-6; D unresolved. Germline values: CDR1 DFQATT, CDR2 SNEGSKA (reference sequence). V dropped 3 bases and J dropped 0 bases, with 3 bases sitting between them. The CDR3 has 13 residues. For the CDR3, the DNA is TGCAGTGCTAGCCCCTCTGGGGCCAACGTCCTGACTTTC. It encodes CSASPSGANVLTF.

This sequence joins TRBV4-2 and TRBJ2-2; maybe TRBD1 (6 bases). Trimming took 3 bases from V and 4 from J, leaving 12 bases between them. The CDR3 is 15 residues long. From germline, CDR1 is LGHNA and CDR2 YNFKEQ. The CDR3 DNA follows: TGTGCCAGCAGCCATCAGGGGCAAAGCACCGGGGAGCTGTTTTTT. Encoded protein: CASSHQGQSTGELFF.

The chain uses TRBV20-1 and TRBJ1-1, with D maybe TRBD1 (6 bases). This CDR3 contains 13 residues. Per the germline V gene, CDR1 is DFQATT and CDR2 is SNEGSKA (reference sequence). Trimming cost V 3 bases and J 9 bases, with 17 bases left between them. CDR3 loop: CSASGRGQGKAFF. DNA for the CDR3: TGCAGTGCTAGCGGACGGGGACAAGGTAAAGCTTTCTTT.

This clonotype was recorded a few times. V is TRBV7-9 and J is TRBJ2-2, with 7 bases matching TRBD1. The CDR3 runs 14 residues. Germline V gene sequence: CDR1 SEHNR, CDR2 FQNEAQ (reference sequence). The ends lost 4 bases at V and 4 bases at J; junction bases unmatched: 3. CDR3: CASSSGGFTGELFF. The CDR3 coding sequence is TGTGCCAGCAGCTCAGGGGGATTCACCGGGGAGCTGTTTTTT.

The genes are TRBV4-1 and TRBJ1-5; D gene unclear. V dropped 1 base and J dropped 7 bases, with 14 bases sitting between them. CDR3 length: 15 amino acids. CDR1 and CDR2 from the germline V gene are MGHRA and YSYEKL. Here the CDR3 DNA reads TGCGCCAGCAGCCAAGCCACCTCCATCCTCCAGCCCCAGCATTTT. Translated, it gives CASSQATSILQPQHF.

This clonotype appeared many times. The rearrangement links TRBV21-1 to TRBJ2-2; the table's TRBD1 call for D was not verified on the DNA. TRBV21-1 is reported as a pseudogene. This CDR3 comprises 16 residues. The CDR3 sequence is CASSTRDRGATGELFF. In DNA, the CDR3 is TGTGCCAGCAGCACCAGGGACAGGGGGGCCACCGGGGAGCTGTTTTTT.

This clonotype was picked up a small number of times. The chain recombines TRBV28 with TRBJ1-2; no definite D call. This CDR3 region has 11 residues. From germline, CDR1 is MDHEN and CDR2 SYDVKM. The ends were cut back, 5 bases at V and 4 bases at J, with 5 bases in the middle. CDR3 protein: CASSPTYGYTF. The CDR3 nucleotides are TGTGCCAGCAGTCCCACCTATGGCTACACCTTC.